Detailed here is one TCR beta chain. The target antigen is unknown. A much larger clone is a single base away; this may be a read error. The data were taken from a study of T-cell reconstitution after alpha-beta-depleted transplantation in children. The study's findings and limits: Where alpha-beta T cells came from about two months after transplant was reportedly several hundred expanded graft clones. Surviving thymic progenitors and recipient T cells were the source of high TCRbeta diversity at day 60 in some patients.

Preparation of the TCRbeta library was carried out with unique molecular identifiers. Each CDR3 protein gets one entry after TCRdb re-called the PCR reads with MiXCR. The sample includes 780,000 or so distinct CDR3 sequences, around 17% seen only once; the top ten take approximately 4.5%. The CDR3 is 14 residues long. CDR1 and CDR2 (germline): SGHRS, YFSETQ. Trimming at V came to 4 bases and at J to 6 bases, leaving 7 bases not matched to a gene. The V and J genes are TRBV5-1 and TRBJ2-1, with 7 bases fitting TRBD2. The sample consisted of PBMCs, mostly from graft donor cells, taken 360 days after TCRalphabeta/CD19-depleted stem cell transplant. This TCR came from a male patient younger than 18 who had a stem cell transplant for acute lymphoblastic leukemia, so the T cells may come from the graft donor. The CDR3 is CASSTDSSGNEQFF. CDR3 bases: TGCGCCAGCAGCACGGACTCTAGCGGCAATGAGCAGTTCTTC. The whole variable domain, filled in from reference TRBV5-1 and TRBJ2-1, reads KAGVTQTPRYLIKTRGQQVTLSCSPISGHRSVSWYQQTPGQGLQFLFEYFSETQRNKGNFPGRFSGRQFSNSRSEMNVSTLELGDSALYLCASSTDSSGNEQFFGPGTRLTVL.